This T cell receptor beta chain was identified during a study of T cells in Graves' hyperthyroidism and ophthalmopathy. Stable hyperthyroidism: no ophthalmopathy progression over 18 months of follow-up. About 10 ml of fresh peripheral blood supplied the PBMCs. Amplified TCR beta CDR3 regions came from RNA transcripts. HTBI primers were employed in a first-round RT-PCR of the TCR CDR3. TCRdb itself ran the multiplex PCR reads through MiXCR, one entry per CDR3 protein. The sample has some 180,000 distinct CDR3 sequences; roughly a sixth are singletons. Input material: blood. This receptor was obtained from a woman aged 50 to 60 with Graves' hyperthyroidism.

The CDR3 bases are TGTGCCAGCAGCAGACTAGCGGAGGGTTACAATGAGCAGTTCTTC. It specifies CASSRLAEGYNEQFF. This chain links TRBV7-2 with TRBJ2-1; 9 positions agree with TRBD2. The V gene end was trimmed by 5 bases and the J gene end by 4 bases; junction bases not matched to a gene: 6. The CDR3 is 15 residues long. CDR1 is SGHTA and CDR2 is FQGNSA in the germline V gene.